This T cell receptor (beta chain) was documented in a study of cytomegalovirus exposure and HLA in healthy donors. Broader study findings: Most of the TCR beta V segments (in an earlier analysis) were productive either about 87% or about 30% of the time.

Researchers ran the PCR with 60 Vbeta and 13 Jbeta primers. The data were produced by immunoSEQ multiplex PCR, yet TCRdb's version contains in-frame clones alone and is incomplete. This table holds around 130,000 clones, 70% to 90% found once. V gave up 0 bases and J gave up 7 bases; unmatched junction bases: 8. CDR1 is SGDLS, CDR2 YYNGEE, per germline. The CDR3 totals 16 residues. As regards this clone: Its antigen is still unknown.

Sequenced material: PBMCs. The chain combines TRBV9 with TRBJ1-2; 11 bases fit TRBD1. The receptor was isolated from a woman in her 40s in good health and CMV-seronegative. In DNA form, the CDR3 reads TGTGCCAGCAGCGTAGCTATAGGACAGGGGGCGTCTGGCTACACCTTC. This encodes CASSVAIGQGASGYTF.